This T cell receptor beta chain is from a study of response to subunit inactivated influenza vaccine. This CDR3 contains 14 residues. Per germline, CDR1 SGHRS and CDR2 YFSETQ. This clonotype was detected ten times or more. The junction differs from germline at one of its ends, possibly a read error. TCRdb fed the RT-PCR reads into MiXCR, producing one record per CDR3 protein. The sample has 650,000 to 700,000 distinct CDR3 sequences, roughly 14% seen once. The V call is TRBV5-1, the J call TRBJ2-5, with unresolved D. The clonotype comes from a man over 45 who received an inactivated influenza vaccine. The sequencing here drew on PBMCs from blood, taken 11 to 12 days after vaccination. As DNA, the CDR3 is TGTGCCAGCTCACCGGACCGGGACCAAGAGACCCAGTACTTC. Amino acids: CASSPDRDQETQYF.